This TCR beta chain was sequenced for a study of cytomegalovirus exposure and HLA in healthy donors. General study findings and limits: What was likely a sequencing artifact was a cluster of highly shared sequence variants.

V lost 7 bases to trimming and J lost 14 bases; unmatched junction nucleotides: 6. CDR3 length equals 11 residues. Per germline, CDR1 MNHNY and CDR2 SVGAGI (reference sequence). PCR amplification relied on 60 Vbeta primers (plus 13 Jbeta primers). As originally analysed: There were about 80 million unique TCR beta chains by a later count, and approximately 11 million of them were shared. The method was immunoSEQ multiplex PCR; TCRdb's version includes in-frame clones alone and lacks a portion of them. From that table come the V and J calls and clone size; the DNA was used to work out D and trimming. Among approximately 160,000 clones listed, 84% were seen once. Healthy bone marrow donors supplied every sample. Of note for this clone: Its antigen is unidentified.

Sequenced: PBMCs. This clonotype was obtained from a girl aged 5-17 years in good health and CMV-seropositive. The chain recombines TRBV6-6 with TRBJ2-2; 8 bases are a match to TRBD2. The CDR3 loop is CASTVSGTLFF. The CDR3 coding sequence is TGTGCCAGCACCGTTAGCGGGACTCTGTTTTTT.